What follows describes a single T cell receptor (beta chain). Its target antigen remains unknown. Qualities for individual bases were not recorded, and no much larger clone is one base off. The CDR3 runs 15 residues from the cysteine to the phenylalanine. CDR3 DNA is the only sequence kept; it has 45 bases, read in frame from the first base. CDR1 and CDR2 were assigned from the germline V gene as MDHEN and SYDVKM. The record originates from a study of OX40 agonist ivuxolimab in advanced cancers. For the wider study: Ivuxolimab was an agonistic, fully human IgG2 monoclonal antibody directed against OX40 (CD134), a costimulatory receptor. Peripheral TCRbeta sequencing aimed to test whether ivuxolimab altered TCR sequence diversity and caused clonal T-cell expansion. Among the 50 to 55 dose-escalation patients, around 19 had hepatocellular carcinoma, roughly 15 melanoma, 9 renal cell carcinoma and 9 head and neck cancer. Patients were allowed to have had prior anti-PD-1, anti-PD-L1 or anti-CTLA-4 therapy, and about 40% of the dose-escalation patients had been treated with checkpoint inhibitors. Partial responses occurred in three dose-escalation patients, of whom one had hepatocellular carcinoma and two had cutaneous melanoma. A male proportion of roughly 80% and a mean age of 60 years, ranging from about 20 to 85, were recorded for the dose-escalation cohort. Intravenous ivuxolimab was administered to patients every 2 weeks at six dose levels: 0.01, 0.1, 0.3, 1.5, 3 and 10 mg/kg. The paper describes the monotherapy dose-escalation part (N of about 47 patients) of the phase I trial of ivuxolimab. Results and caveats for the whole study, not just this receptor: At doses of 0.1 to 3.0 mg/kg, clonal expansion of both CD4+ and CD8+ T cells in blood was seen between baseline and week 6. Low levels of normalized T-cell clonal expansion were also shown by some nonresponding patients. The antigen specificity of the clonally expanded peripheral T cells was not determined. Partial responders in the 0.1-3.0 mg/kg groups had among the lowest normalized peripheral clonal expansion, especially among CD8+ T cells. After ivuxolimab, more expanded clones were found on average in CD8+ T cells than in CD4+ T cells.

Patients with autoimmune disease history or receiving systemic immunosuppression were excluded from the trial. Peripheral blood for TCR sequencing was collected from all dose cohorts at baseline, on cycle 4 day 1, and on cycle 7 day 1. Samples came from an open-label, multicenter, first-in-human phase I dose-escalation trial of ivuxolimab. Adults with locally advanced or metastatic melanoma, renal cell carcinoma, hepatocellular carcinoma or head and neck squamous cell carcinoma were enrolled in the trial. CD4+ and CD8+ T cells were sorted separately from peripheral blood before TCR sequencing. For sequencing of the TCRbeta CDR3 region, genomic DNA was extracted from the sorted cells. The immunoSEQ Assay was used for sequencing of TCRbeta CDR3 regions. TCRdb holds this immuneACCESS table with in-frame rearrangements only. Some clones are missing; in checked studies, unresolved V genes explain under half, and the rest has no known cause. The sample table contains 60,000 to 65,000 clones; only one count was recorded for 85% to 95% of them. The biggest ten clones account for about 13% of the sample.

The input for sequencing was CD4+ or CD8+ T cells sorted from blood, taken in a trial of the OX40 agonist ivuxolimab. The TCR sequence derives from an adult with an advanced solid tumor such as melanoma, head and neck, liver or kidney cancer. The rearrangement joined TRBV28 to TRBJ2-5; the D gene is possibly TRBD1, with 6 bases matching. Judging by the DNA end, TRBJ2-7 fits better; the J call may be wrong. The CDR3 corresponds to CASRGNRAVYYEQYF. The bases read TGTGCCAGCAGGGGAAACAGGGCTGTCTACTACGAGCAGTACTTC.